The present T cell receptor beta chain was sequenced within a study of blood T cell repertoires in COVID-19. CDR1 is MGHRA, CDR2 YSYEKL, per germline. V lost 3 bases and J 6 bases, leaving 15 bases between the germline ends. The CDR3 spans 15 residues. Original handling: Amplification with reference gene primers provided the estimates of nucleated cell counts. The protocol was immunoSEQ multiplex PCR, while the TCRdb copy is restricted to in-frame clones and leaves out a portion. V, J and clone size are taken as reported in that table, and D and trimming were inferred from the DNA itself. The sample includes about 42,000 clones, 60% to 85% seen only once; the top ten take approximately 9%.

This chain connects TRBV4-1 to TRBJ1-3, with D possibly matching TRBD1 (5 bases). This receptor was identified in a man aged 65-85 years with active or convalescent COVID-19. The sample taken for sequencing was peripheral blood. The chain's CDR3 is CASSQLGLAQNTIYF. The CDR3, as DNA: TGCGCCAGCAGCCAGCTGGGACTAGCACAAAACACCATATATTTT.